This entry lists 21 T cell receptor beta chains sequenced from one sample in a study of T cell clonotyping in hematopoietic cell transplantation. The method was immunoSEQ multiplex PCR; TCRdb's version includes in-frame clones alone and lacks a portion of them. The table includes around 25,000 clones, approximately 94% detected once. Material: peripheral blood mononuclear cells. These receptors originate from a man between 50 and 59 years old in good health. Some clones in this sample may be carry-over from other donors' samples.

The CDR3 loop is CASRAQVLANYGYTF. The CDR3 DNA follows: TGTGCCAGCAGGGCCCAGGTGTTAGCTAACTATGGCTACACCTTC. The chain carries TRBV2 and TRBJ1-2; the D is unclear. V was pared by 6 bases and J by 0 bases, with 14 bases between. From germline, CDR1 is SNHLY and CDR2 FYNNEI. The CDR3 extends over 15 amino acids.

V is TRBV6-4 and J is TRBJ2-1, with 9 bases identical to TRBD2. V lost 2 bases to trimming and J lost 5 bases; unmatched junction nucleotides: 4. From germline, CDR1 is MRHNA and CDR2 SNTAGT. The CDR3 totals 15 residues. CDR3 amino acids: CASSDRLAGHNEQFF. As DNA, the CDR3 is TGTGCCAGCAGTGACCGGCTAGCGGGGCACAATGAGCAGTTCTTC.

The V gene is TRBV27, the J gene TRBJ2-7; maybe TRBD2 (6 bases). This CDR3 comprises 13 residues. V lost 7 bases to trimming and J lost 6 bases, with 16 bases between them. Germline values: CDR1 MNHEY, CDR2 SMNVEV (reference sequence). CDR3 protein: CASKYVRGGEQYF. The CDR3, as DNA: TGTGCCAGCAAGTATGTGCGGGGTGGCGAGCAGTACTTC.

CDR3 amino acids: CASSLSGPWTSGATGELFF. In DNA, the CDR3 is TGTGCCAGCAGCTTATCTGGCCCGTGGACTAGCGGGGCCACCGGGGAGCTGTTTTTT. The genes are TRBV11-3 and TRBJ2-2; 12 nucleotides align to TRBD2. Germline CDR1 reads SGHNT; CDR2 reads YENEEA. With V trimmed by 2 bases and J by 4 bases, 11 bases remained unmatched. The CDR3 runs to 19 residues.

This chain uses TRBV6-1 with TRBJ2-7; D not resolved. V shed 2 bases and J shed 6 bases, with 11 bases lying between them. The CDR3 consists of 13 residues. Per germline, CDR1 MNHNS and CDR2 SASEGT. The CDR3 nucleotides read TGTGCCAGCAGTGAACCACCTGTTCCCGAGCAGTACTTC. Protein: CASSEPPVPEQYF.

The V gene is TRBV9, the J gene TRBJ1-4, with 8 positions matching TRBD1. Germline V CDR1 and CDR2: SGDLS, YYNGEE. This CDR3 has 17 amino acids. The trim removed 0 bases at V and 8 bases at J, leaving 12 bases unmatched. CDR3 residues: CASSVASVRGREEKLFF. The CDR3 DNA reads TGTGCCAGCAGCGTAGCTTCAGTCAGGGGGCGAGAAGAAAAACTGTTTTTT.

The rearrangement uses TRBV7-2 and TRBJ1-2; the D is unclear. The CDR3 is 11 amino acids. The germline V gene has CDR1 SGHTA and CDR2 FQGNSA. Trimming pared 3 bases from V and 7 bases from J, leaving 6 bases between. This chain's CDR3 is CASSFYLGYTF. The DNA for the CDR3 is TGTGCCAGCAGCTTTTATCTTGGCTACACCTTC.

The chain is built from TRBV7-9 and TRBJ1-4; D not resolved. The CDR3 has 12 amino acids. V shed 5 bases and J shed 8 bases, with 9 bases lying between them. Germline V lookup: CDR1 SEHNR, CDR2 FQNEAQ (reference sequence). The CDR3 region is CASSPNTEKLFF. CDR3 nucleotides: TGTGCCAGCAGCCCGAATACGGAAAAACTGTTTTTT.

The chain recombines TRBV4-1 with TRBJ1-6, with unresolved D. The germline gives CDR1 MGHRA, CDR2 YSYEKL. This CDR3 has 16 amino acids. The germline V and J ends were trimmed by 4 bases and 9 bases, with 19 bases remaining between them. The CDR3 loop reads CASSRLEGDRGSPLHF. The CDR3, as DNA: TGCGCCAGCAGCCGCCTCGAGGGAGATCGGGGTTCACCCCTCCACTTT.

The chain joins TRBV4-1 to TRBJ2-1; D unclear. Deletions cut 0 bases from V and 2 bases from J, with 11 bases between. The CDR3 is 16 residues long. From germline, CDR1 is MGHRA and CDR2 YSYEKL. CDR3 sequence: CASSQDAGLAYNEQFF. The CDR3 DNA sequence: TGCGCCAGCAGCCAAGATGCCGGTCTTGCCTACAATGAGCAGTTCTTC.

J is TRBJ1-1 and V is TRBV6-6, with 9 bases matching TRBD1. The length of the CDR3 is 16 residues. The germline CDR1 and CDR2 sequences are MNHNY and SVGAGI (reference sequence). The V gene end was trimmed by 4 bases and the J gene end by 1 base; junction bases not matched to a gene: 7. The CDR3: CASSSPNRGRNTEAFF. CDR3 DNA sequence: TGTGCCAGCAGTTCACCTAACAGGGGGCGGAACACTGAAGCTTTCTTT.

This clone has only one observation. The V gene is TRBV2, the J gene TRBJ1-3; unclear D gene. Germline V gives CDR1 SNHLY, CDR2 FYNNEI. V lost 4 bases and J 2 bases, leaving 9 bases between the germline ends. The CDR3 sequence is 14 residues long. CDR3 loop: CASSAQLTGNTIYF. CDR3 coding DNA: TGTGCCAGCAGTGCGCAGCTGACTGGAAACACCATATATTTT.

The rearrangement joins TRBV7-2 to TRBJ1-1; unclear D gene. V was clipped by 2 bases and J by 2 bases, with 6 bases between them. Germline assignment: CDR1 SGHTA and CDR2 FQGNSA. CDR3 length equals 13 residues. The DNA for the CDR3 is TGTGCCAGCAGCTTATGGGAAAACACTGAAGCTTTCTTT. This translates into CASSLWENTEAFF.

V gene TRBV4-3 combines with J gene TRBJ1-2; D is ambiguous. Trimming shortened V by 1 base and J by 1 base, and 10 bases separated the two germline ends. This CDR3 contains 15 residues. Germline V gene data show CDR1 as LGHNA and CDR2 as YSLEER. The CDR3 DNA follows: TGCGCCAGCAGCCAAGTGGTGGGAGATAACTATGGCTACACCTTC. It specifies CASSQVVGDNYGYTF.

In DNA, the CDR3 is TGCGCCAGCAGCCAAGATTTGGGGCCGAGCTATGGCTACACCTTC. Translating it yields CASSQDLGPSYGYTF. This chain joins TRBV4-3 and TRBJ1-2; TRBD1 might be the D (5 bases). Looked up from germline, CDR1 is LGHNA and CDR2 is YSLEER. This CDR3 spans 15 amino acids. V was trimmed by 0 bases and J by 4 bases, leaving 12 bases between them.

The rearrangement links TRBV14 to TRBJ1-6, with a weak D call TRBD1 (5 bases). Trimming took 5 bases from V and 7 from J, leaving 15 bases between them. Germline CDR1 and CDR2: SGHDN and FVKESK. There are 15 residues in the CDR3. The CDR3, as DNA: TGTGCCAGCAGCTCCCAGGGTGTTCGGAATTCACCCCTCCACTTT. It translates to CASSSQGVRNSPLHF. Using reference TRBV14 and TRBJ1-6 for the parts outside the CDR3, the full variable domain is EAGVTQFPSHSVIEKGQTVTLRCDPISGHDNLYWYRRVMGKEIKFLLHFVKESKQDESGMPNNRFLAERTGGTYSTLKVQPAELEDSGVYFCASSSQGVRNSPLHFGNGTRLTVT.

The chain links TRBV2 to TRBJ1-3; 7 nucleotides match TRBD1. The CDR3 covers 12 residues. V gave up 6 bases and J gave up 4 bases; unmatched junction bases: 0. Germline loops: CDR1 SNHLY, CDR2 FYNNEI. CDR3 DNA: TGTGCCAGCAGGGGACAGGGAAACACCATATATTTT. Translation gives CASRGQGNTIYF.

CDR3 amino acids: CASSQGTGTMTYEQYF. The CDR3 DNA is TGCGCCAGCAGCCAAGGAACCGGGACGATGACCTACGAGCAGTACTTC. The chain is built from TRBV4-3 and TRBJ2-7; the D call may be TRBD1 or TRBD2 (5 bases each). V lost 1 base and J 2 bases, leaving 15 bases between the germline ends. The CDR3 sequence is 16 residues long. Germline V gives CDR1 LGHNA, CDR2 YSLEER.

The V gene is TRBV10-2, the J gene TRBJ2-7; 11 bases are shared with TRBD1. Germline trimming cut 8 bases from V and 1 base from J; bases unmatched to any gene: 4. The CDR3 loop spans 14 amino acids. Germline CDR1 WSHSY, CDR2 SAAADI. The CDR3 here is CASSGTGGSYEQYF. Here the CDR3 DNA reads TGCGCCAGCTCCGGGACAGGGGGATCCTACGAGCAGTACTTC.

This clone was seen once. The genes are TRBV5-1 and TRBJ1-2, with TRBD1 identical over 10 bases. The ends lost 4 bases at V and 3 bases at J; junction bases unmatched: 6. Germline V CDR1 and CDR2: SGHRS, YFSETQ. There are 15 residues in the CDR3. The CDR3 is CASSPGQGSHYGYTF. As DNA, the CDR3 is TGCGCCAGCAGCCCGGGACAGGGGTCCCACTATGGCTACACCTTC.

J is TRBJ2-2 and V is TRBV19; the D gene is possibly TRBD1 (6 bases). Germline-derived CDR1 and CDR2 are LNHDA and SQIVND (reference sequence). V gave up 5 bases and J gave up 5 bases, with 15 bases separating them. The CDR3 length is 15 residues. CDR3 amino acids: CASSSTSTGTGELFF. The CDR3 region has the DNA TGTGCCAGTAGTTCAACTTCCACAGGGACCGGGGAGCTGTTTTTT. Looking up the rest from reference TRBV19 and TRBJ2-2 gives the full variable domain: DGGITQSPKYLFRKEGQNVTLSCEQNLNHDAMYWYRQDPGQGLRLIYYSQIVNDFQKGDIAEGYSVSREKKESFPLTVTSAQKNPTAFYLCASSSTSTGTGELFFGEGSRLTVL.